This section outlines one TCR beta chain sequence together with its context. Once RNA had been extracted, it was reverse transcribed into cDNA to act as the sequencing template. Generated by immunoSEQ multiplex PCR, the TCRdb table keeps only in-frame clones and is missing some. This sample has more than 95,000 clones; roughly 57% occur once, and the top ten carry 4.5% to 6%. Stated treatment: oral pan-JAK inhibitor, 5-10 mg twice daily. The sample is drawn from a study of CD8+ T cells in alopecia areata. The V gene end was trimmed by 5 bases and the J gene end by 2 bases; junction bases not matched to a gene: 8. CDR1 is SGHTA, CDR2 FQGNSA, per germline. This CDR3 has 15 amino acids.

The input for sequencing was CD4+ T cells sorted from blood, taken at week 4, from a patient treated with tofacitinib. The chain joins TRBV7-2 to TRBJ1-2; the match to TRBD1 covers 7 bases. The TCR comes from a human donor with alopecia areata. CDR3 residues: CASSKRDSLNYGYTF. CDR3 in DNA: TGTGCCAGCAGCAAGAGGGACAGCTTAAACTATGGCTACACCTTC.